This entry lists 12 T cell receptor beta chains sequenced from one sample in a study of cytomegalovirus exposure and HLA in healthy donors. Primers: 60 Vbeta forward and 13 Jbeta reverse. Repertoires were generated with immunoSEQ multiplex PCR, while TCRdb's copy carries only in-frame clones and drops some. In the table there are roughly 120,000 clones, 73% of which are singletons. The sample consisted of PBMCs. These receptors were obtained from a man in his forties or fifties in good health and CMV-seronegative.

CDR3 region: CASTGRKNTDTQYF. DNA of the CDR3: TGTGCCAGCACTGGGCGAAAGAACACAGATACGCAGTATTTT. The chain links TRBV6-1 to TRBJ2-3; D gene unclear. The CDR3 is 14 residues long. The germline V gene encodes CDR1 MNHNS and CDR2 SASEGT. Trimming pared 7 bases from V and 2 bases from J, leaving 13 bases between.

This clone was picked up one time. The gene calls are TRBV11-2 and TRBJ2-5, with D perhaps TRBD1 (5 bases). CDR3 length: 14 amino acids. Germline V lookup: CDR1 SGHAT, CDR2 FQNNGV. Between the trimmed V and J ends, which lost 0 bases and 5 bases, there was a span of 10 bases. The CDR3 coding sequence is TGTGCCAGCAGCTTAGACAGGACAACCGAGACCCAGTACTTC. Translation: CASSLDRTTETQYF. Full variable domain (remainder filled in from reference TRBV11-2 and TRBJ2-5): EAGVAQSPRYKIIEKRQSVAFWCNPISGHATLYWYQQILGQGPKLLIQFQNNGVVDDSQLPKDRFSAERLKGVDSTLKIQPAKLEDSAVYLCASSLDRTTETQYFGPGTRLLVL.

This chain joins TRBV6-4 and TRBJ2-1; 8 positions match TRBD1. The germline gives CDR1 MRHNA, CDR2 SNTAGT. The CDR3 is 14 amino acids. Losses at the gene ends were 6 bases for V and 3 bases for J; bases not matched to a gene: 4. CDR3 sequence reads: CASSRDRFYNEQFF. The CDR3 nucleotides read TGTGCCAGCAGCCGGGACAGGTTCTACAATGAGCAGTTCTTC.

Only one count was recorded for this clone. The chain uses TRBV5-1 and TRBJ1-1; tentative D call: TRBD1 (5 bases). Trimming removed 0 bases from V and 8 bases from J, with 17 bases in between. The CDR3 runs to 15 residues. Germline V CDR1 and CDR2: SGHRS, YFSETQ. CDR3 region: CASSLAEMGLGEAFF. CDR3 in DNA: TGCGCCAGCAGCTTGGCCGAAATGGGGCTGGGGGAAGCTTTCTTT.

The chain links TRBV2 to TRBJ1-1, with 9 bases matching TRBD1. The CDR3 spans 16 residues. Trimming cost V 4 bases and J 0 bases; bases outside gene matches: 6. Germline-derived CDR1 and CDR2 are SNHLY and FYNNEI. The CDR3 sequence is CASSAQGALMNTEAFF. The CDR3 DNA follows: TGTGCCAGCAGTGCACAGGGGGCCCTAATGAACACTGAAGCTTTCTTT.

This rearrangement joins TRBV5-4 to TRBJ2-5, with 14 bases identical to TRBD2. V gave up 4 bases and J gave up 2 bases; unmatched junction bases: 4. This CDR3 is built from 16 residues. Germline V gene sequence: CDR1 SGHNT, CDR2 YYREEE (reference sequence). CDR3 residues: CASSKGLAGGQETQYF. CDR3 nucleotide sequence: TGTGCCAGCAGCAAAGGACTAGCGGGGGGACAAGAGACCCAGTACTTC.

This chain connects TRBV6-6 to TRBJ2-7; 8 bases are shared with TRBD1. Per the germline V gene, CDR1 is MNHNY and CDR2 is SVGAGI (reference sequence). J lost 6 bases, V lost 6 bases, and 7 bases had no gene match. The CDR3 loop spans 13 amino acids. For the CDR3, the DNA is TGTGCCAGCAGCAGGGGGCCCGTGGTCGAGCAGTACTTC. It codes for CASSRGPVVEQYF.

The table lists this clone with a few counts. The genes are TRBV28 and TRBJ2-7, with 7 bases lining up with TRBD1. The CDR3 sequence is 15 residues long. J lost 2 bases, V lost 5 bases, and 9 bases had no gene match. Germline assignment: CDR1 MDHEN and CDR2 SYDVKM. CDR3 bases: TGTGCCAGCAGTCTTGGGACAGCCGGCACCTACGAGCAGTACTTC. Translating it yields CASSLGTAGTYEQYF.

The chain uses TRBV25-1 and TRBJ1-3, with TRBD1 matching over 7 bases. V shed 6 bases and J 0 bases; nucleotides not matched to a gene: 5. Looked up from germline, CDR1 is MGHDK and CDR2 is SYGVNS. This CDR3 has 15 amino acids. CDR3 bases: TGTGCCAGCAGCGGACAGGCGACCTCTGGAAACACCATATATTTT. As protein: CASSGQATSGNTIYF.

The rearrangement uses TRBV19 and TRBJ1-1; D is unclear. Trimming cost V 11 bases and J 1 base, with 14 bases left between them. Germline CDR1 LNHDA, CDR2 SQIVND (reference sequence). This CDR3 comprises 13 residues. CDR3 DNA: TGTGCCGTAAGGCGGGAGGAGAACACTGAAGCTTTCTTT. Its translation: CAVRREENTEAFF.

The chain has TRBV7-3 and TRBJ2-3; TRBD2 might be the D (5 bases). V was pared by 5 bases and J by 6 bases, with 12 bases between. CDR3 length equals 13 residues. The germline CDR1 and CDR2 sequences are SGHTA and FQGTGA. CDR3 nucleotide sequence: TGTGCCAGCAGCCCGAGGGCAGCGGATACGCAGTATTTT. This encodes CASSPRAADTQYF.

This chain connects TRBV2 to TRBJ2-7; 9 nucleotides match TRBD1. This CDR3 is 15 amino acids long. Germline V gives CDR1 SNHLY, CDR2 FYNNEI. The V gene end was trimmed by 6 bases and the J gene end by 5 bases; junction bases not matched to a gene: 11. The CDR3 DNA reads as TGTGCCAGCAGCTTACCGGGACAGGGACGAAACGAGCAGTACTTC. It encodes CASSLPGQGRNEQYF.